One and the same sample provided the 15 T cell receptor beta chains below, sequenced in a study of control samples from healthy donors and cancer patients. Assay: immunoSEQ multiplex PCR; the TCRdb copy retains only in-frame clones and omits some. This table holds 35,000 to 55,000 clones, 70% to 75% found once. The sample was formalin-fixed, paraffin-embedded tissue. These receptors all come from a male donor with melanoma.

This sequence joins TRBV2 and TRBJ2-1; no clear D gene. The CDR3 loop spans 12 amino acids. The germline V gene encodes CDR1 SNHLY and CDR2 FYNNEI. V was clipped by 8 bases and J by 7 bases, with 12 bases between them. For the CDR3, the DNA is TGTGCCAGCCAGGCCCTAGGAAATGAGCAGTTCTTC. Translated, it gives CASQALGNEQFF.

By sample share, this clone is medium-sized (0.01 to 0.1%). The V gene is TRBV7-2, the J gene TRBJ2-7, with D uncertain. Trimming shortened V by 1 base and J by 0 bases, and 10 bases separated the two germline ends. Looked up from germline, CDR1 is SGHTA and CDR2 is FQGNSA. The CDR3 is 15 residues long. DNA for the CDR3: TGTGCCAGCAGCTTAGAGGCCTGGACCTCCTACGAGCAGTACTTC. This translates into CASSLEAWTSYEQYF.

The chain combines TRBV14 with TRBJ1-6; D is possibly TRBD1 (5 bases). Trimming removed 1 base at V and 13 bases at J, with 5 bases between. The CDR3 consists of 11 residues. In germline, CDR1 is SGHDN, CDR2 FVKESK. CDR3 in DNA: TGTGCCAGCAGCCAAGGGGGGCCCCTCCACTTT. Its translation is CASSQGGPLHF. Using reference TRBV14 and TRBJ1-6 for the parts outside the CDR3, the full variable domain is EAGVTQFPSHSVIEKGQTVTLRCDPISGHDNLYWYRRVMGKEIKFLLHFVKESKQDESGMPNNRFLAERTGGTYSTLKVQPAELEDSGVYFCASSQGGPLHFGNGTRLTVT.

Worth noting for this clone: A much larger clone differs by one base, so this may be a read error. This same CDR3 is encoded by further DNA sequences in the sample. The V gene is TRBV4-2, the J gene TRBJ2-1; 7 positions match TRBD1. The V segment lost 0 bases and the J segment 7 bases; nucleotides outside the gene matches: 9. CDR1 and CDR2 (germline): LGHNA, YNFKEQ. CDR3 length: 16 residues. The CDR3 protein is CASSQDQSGGENEQFF. CDR3 DNA: TGTGCCAGCAGCCAAGATCAGTCAGGGGGAGAGAATGAGCAGTTCTTC.

The chain couples TRBV7-9 to TRBJ2-5; 15 bases are shared with TRBD2. Germline V lookup: CDR1 SEHNR, CDR2 FQNEAQ (reference sequence). This CDR3 has 15 amino acids. With V trimmed by 4 bases and J by 4 bases, 1 base remained unmatched. The CDR3 loop reads CASSSGLAGGETQYF. The CDR3, as DNA: TGTGCCAGCAGCTCGGGACTAGCGGGAGGAGAGACCCAGTACTTC.

This rearrangement joins TRBV6-4 to TRBJ2-7, with no clear D. Germline V CDR1 and CDR2: MRHNA, SNTAGT. The CDR3 extends over 16 amino acids. V lost 6 bases, J lost 2 bases, and 20 bases lay in between. In nucleotides, the CDR3 is TGTGCCAGCAGGGACCCCGAGAGGCAGACCCCCTACGAGCAGTACTTC. It encodes CASRDPERQTPYEQYF.

This sequence joins TRBV7-2 and TRBJ2-3; D is unclear. The CDR3 is 12 residues long. V dropped 2 bases and J dropped 4 bases, with 4 bases sitting between them. Germline CDR1 SGHTA, CDR2 FQGNSA. CDR3 nucleotides: TGTGCCAGCAGCTTATACTCAGATACGCAGTATTTT. Translated, it gives CASSLYSDTQYF.

The V gene is TRBV18, the J gene TRBJ1-5, with no clear D. CDR1 and CDR2 from the germline V gene are KGHSH and LQKENI. V was pared by 2 bases and J by 5 bases, with 7 bases between. The CDR3 consists of 13 residues. In DNA, the CDR3 is TGTGCCAGCTCACCATCGGGAGATCAGCCCCAGCATTTT. Its translation is CASSPSGDQPQHF. Variable domain in full (rest from reference TRBV18 and TRBJ1-5): NAGVMQNPRHLVRRRGQEARLRCSPMKGHSHVYWYRQLPEEGLKFMVYLQKENIIDESGMPKERFSAEFPKEGPSILRIQQVVRGDSAAYFCASSPSGDQPQHFGDGTRLSIL.

The J gene is TRBJ2-2, the V gene TRBV7-7; D not resolved. Germline assignment: CDR1 SSHAT and CDR2 FNYEAQ (reference sequence). V lost 1 base to trimming and J lost 1 base, with 4 bases between them. The CDR3 is made up of 14 amino acids. CDR3 in DNA: TGTGCCAGCAGCTTAGACGAGAACACCGGGGAGCTGTTTTTT. Translated, it gives CASSLDENTGELFF. The entire variable domain, with the rest obtained from reference TRBV7-7 and TRBJ2-2, is as follows: GAGVSQSPRYKVTKRGQDVTLRCDPISSHATLYWYQQALGQGPEFLTYFNYEAQPDKSGLPSDRFSAERPEGSISTLTIQRTEQRDSAMYRCASSLDENTGELFFGEGSRLTVL.

The chain joins TRBV27 to TRBJ1-4; 9 nucleotides align to TRBD1. The V gene's germline CDR1 is MNHEY and CDR2 SMNVEV (reference sequence). This CDR3 spans 16 amino acids. J was trimmed by 10 bases and V by 6 bases; bases with no gene match: 15. CDR3 in DNA: TGTGCCAGCAGCCCCCTGACAGGGGGGGTTAACGGAAAACTGTTTTTT. Residues: CASSPLTGGVNGKLFF. Complete variable domain (other parts from reference TRBV27 and TRBJ1-4): EAQVTQNPRYLITVTGKKLTVTCSQNMNHEYMSWYRQDPGLGLRQIYYSMNVEVTDKGDVPEGYKVSRKEKRNFPLILESPSPNQTSLYFCASSPLTGGVNGKLFFGSGTQLSVL.

The gene calls are TRBV2 and TRBJ2-3; D not certain. The CDR3 is 12 residues long. Germline-derived CDR1 and CDR2 are SNHLY and FYNNEI. Trimming cost V 0 bases and J 6 bases, with 4 bases left between them. The CDR3 region is CASSEARDTQYF. DNA of the CDR3: TGTGCCAGCAGTGAAGCGCGCGATACGCAGTATTTT.

The V and J genes are TRBV24-1 and TRBJ1-2, with D hard to call. The CDR3 length is 13 residues. Trimming shortened V by 8 bases and J by 6 bases, and 15 bases separated the two germline ends. CDR1 is KGHDR and CDR2 is SFDVKD in the germline V gene. The CDR3 protein is CATTAGSGDGYTF. The CDR3 coding sequence is TGTGCCACCACGGCAGGATCGGGAGATGGCTACACCTTC.

The chain uses TRBV28 and TRBJ2-3; 9 bases line up with TRBD2. J gave up 9 bases and V 5 bases, and 6 bases lay outside the gene matches. This CDR3 is 13 amino acids long. Germline assignment: CDR1 MDHEN and CDR2 SYDVKM. The CDR3 protein is CASSQAGGRTQYF. The CDR3 DNA reads TGTGCCAGCAGTCAAGCGGGAGGACGCACGCAGTATTTT.

With respect to this clone: The sample has other DNA sequences that encode this CDR3 too. The rearrangement joins TRBV11-2 to TRBJ1-1; D is possibly TRBD1 (5 bases). Germline values: CDR1 SGHAT, CDR2 FQNNGV. The CDR3 contains 13 residues. V was shortened by 3 bases and J by 2 bases, with 7 bases between the two germline ends. The CDR3: CASSFQGNTEAFF. Written as DNA, the CDR3 is TGTGCCAGCAGCTTCCAGGGCAACACTGAAGCTTTCTTT.

This clone occurred a few times. This chain links TRBV19 with TRBJ2-7; TRBD2 might be the D (7 bases). V gave up 6 bases and J gave up 5 bases, with 17 bases separating them. The CDR3 is 14 residues long. Germline assignment: CDR1 LNHDA and CDR2 SQIVND (reference sequence). The CDR3 is CASSRGGRVNEQYF. CDR3 DNA: TGTGCCAGTAGCAGGGGCGGGAGAGTGAACGAGCAGTACTTC.